This T cell receptor (beta chain) was sequenced for a study of T-cell reconstitution after alpha-beta-depleted transplantation in children. Study-wide points: Elevated TCRbeta diversity at day 60 was traced, in some patients, to surviving recipient T cells and thymic progenitors. Hyperexpanded clones declined; after one year, newly produced T cells mostly supplied diversity.

The CDR3 covers 17 residues. The ends lost 0 bases at V and 3 bases at J; junction bases unmatched: 6. Germline V gene sequence: CDR1 LGHNA, CDR2 YSLEER. Preparing the TCRbeta library involved the use of unique molecular identifiers. One entry per CDR3 protein results from TCRdb running MiXCR on the PCR reads. The top ten clones hold roughly 40% of a sample with approximately 350,000 distinct CDR3 sequences, around 15% of them seen once. This clonotype was seen a handful of times. The antigen is not known. The clonotype was recovered from a male patient aged 2 to 10 who had a stem cell transplant for acute lymphoblastic leukemia, so the T cells may come from the graft donor. Here the sequenced sample was PBMCs, mostly from graft donor cells, taken 360 days after TCRalphabeta/CD19-depleted stem cell transplant. The chain links TRBV4-3 to TRBJ2-1; 9 nucleotides line up with TRBD2. CDR3 nucleotide sequence: TGCGCCAGCAGCCAAGAAGTAGGACTAGCGCGCTACAATGAGCAGTTCTTC. It translates to CASSQEVGLARYNEQFF.